The rows below give T cell receptor beta chains drawn from one sample of a study of cytomegalovirus exposure and HLA in healthy donors. The method was immunoSEQ multiplex PCR; TCRdb's version includes in-frame clones alone and lacks a portion of them. The data show a few hundred thousand clones, with roughly 83% seen just once and 1.4% held by the top ten. The sequenced sample was PBMCs. All receptors derive from a girl aged 10 to 17 in good health and CMV-seronegative. The CDR3 runs from the conserved cysteine through the conserved F or W. A D gene is named only where the DNA matches it firmly. Clone size is given for some rows only: seen once, a few or many times, or a class if the clone is expanded.

13	TRBV29-1	.	TRBJ2-1	.	TGCAGCCTTTCGACTCCGCGGTACAATGAGCAGTTCTTC	CSLSTPRYNEQFF
16	TRBV18	.	TRBJ1-1	TRBD1	TGTGCCAGCTTTACCCACCTAGGACAGGGGCGCACTGAAGCTTTCTTT	CASFTHLGQGRTEAFF
15	TRBV4-1	.	TRBJ1-4	.	TGCGCCAGCAGCCAAGTGCAGAACGGCGGTGAAAAACTGTTTTTT	CASSQVQNGGEKLFF
14	TRBV7-9	.	TRBJ1-2	TRBD1	TGTGCCAGCAGCTTGGACAGGCGTCTTTTGGGCTACACCTTC	CASSLDRRLLGYTF
12	TRBV4-2	.	TRBJ1-2	.	TGTGCCAGCAGCCGGGGGGATTGGGGCTACACCTTC	CASSRGDWGYTF
15	TRBV5-1	.	TRBJ1-2	TRBD1	TGCGCCAGCAGCTCAAGCGTGGGACAGGGCTATGGCTACACCTTC	CASSSSVGQGYGYTF
14	TRBV6-1	few	TRBJ2-2	.	TGTGCCAGCAGGGCAGGGTCTCTCTCCGGGGAGCTGTTTTTT	CASRAGSLSGELFF
13	TRBV19	.	TRBJ1-1	.	TGTGCCAGTAGTTCCCAGGGGTGGACTGAAGCTTTCTTT	CASSSQGWTEAFF
16	TRBV28	.	TRBJ2-7	TRBD2	TGTGCCAGCAGTCCTAGGACTAGCGGGGGGGCAGGCGAGCAGTACTTC	CASSPRTSGGAGEQYF
17	TRBV18	.	TRBJ2-1	TRBD1	TGTGCCAGCTCACGAACGTCCCGGGACAGCTCCTACAATGAGCAGTTCTTC	CASSRTSRDSSYNEQFF